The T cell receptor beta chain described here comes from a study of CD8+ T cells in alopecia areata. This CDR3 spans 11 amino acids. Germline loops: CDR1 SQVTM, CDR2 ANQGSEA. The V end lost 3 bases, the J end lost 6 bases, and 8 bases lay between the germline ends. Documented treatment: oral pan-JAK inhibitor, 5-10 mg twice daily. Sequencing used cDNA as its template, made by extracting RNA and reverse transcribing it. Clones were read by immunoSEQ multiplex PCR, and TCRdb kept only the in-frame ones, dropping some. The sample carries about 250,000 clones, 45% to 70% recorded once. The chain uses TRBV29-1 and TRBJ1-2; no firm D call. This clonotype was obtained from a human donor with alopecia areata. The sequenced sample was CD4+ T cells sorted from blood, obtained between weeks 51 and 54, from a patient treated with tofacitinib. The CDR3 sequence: CSVDADDGYTF. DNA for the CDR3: TGCAGCGTTGATGCGGATGATGGCTACACCTTC.